This entry lists 23 T cell receptor beta chains sequenced from one sample in a study of blood T cell repertoires in COVID-19. Sequencing used immunoSEQ multiplex PCR; TCRdb keeps in-frame clones, though not all of them. In the table there are roughly 36,000 clones, 87% of which are singletons. Specimen: peripheral blood. The origin of the receptors is a man aged 80 or over with active COVID-19.

The chain carries TRBV6-2 or TRBV6-3 and TRBJ1-2; no clear D gene. Trimming cost V 0 bases and J 5 bases, with 13 bases left between them. The CDR3 is 15 residues long. Germline V gives CDR1 MNHEY, CDR2 SVGEGT. This CDR3 reads CASSYSMSGVYGYTF. In DNA, the CDR3 is TGTGCCAGCAGTTACTCGATGTCCGGGGTTTATGGCTACACCTTC.

This clone was seen just once. V gene TRBV15 combines with J gene TRBJ2-7; 9 nucleotides align to TRBD1. The germline CDR1 and CDR2 sequences are LNHNV and YYDKDF (reference sequence). This CDR3 region has 15 residues. The trim removed 5 bases at V and 3 bases at J, leaving 8 bases unmatched. This chain's CDR3 is CATSAPGTGFYEQYF. In DNA, the CDR3 is TGTGCCACCAGCGCCCCCGGGACAGGGTTCTACGAGCAGTACTTC.

The rearrangement uses TRBV2 and TRBJ2-1, with 7 bases lining up with TRBD1. V was pared by 7 bases and J by 3 bases, with 9 bases of the junction left unmatched. The CDR3 spans 15 residues. Germline V CDR1 and CDR2: SNHLY, FYNNEI. CDR3 sequence reads: CASNTQGTNYNEQFF. In nucleotides, the CDR3 is TGTGCCAGCAACACACAGGGGACAAACTACAATGAGCAGTTCTTC.

The chain uses TRBV14 and TRBJ2-5, with 9 bases identical to TRBD1. Germline V gene lookup returns CDR1 SGHDN and CDR2 FVKESK. CDR3 length: 14 amino acids. Trimming took 6 bases from V and 5 from J; bases not matched to a gene: 7. In DNA, the CDR3 is TGTGCCAGCAGTCTACAGGGGGCTGGGGAGACCCAGTACTTC. It specifies CASSLQGAGETQYF.

This clone was observed a single time. J is TRBJ1-1 and V is TRBV29-1, with a tentative D call TRBD1 (6 bases). The germline V gene has CDR1 SQVTM and CDR2 ANQGSEA. The CDR3 is 13 amino acids. V lost 3 bases to trimming and J lost 7 bases, with 15 bases between them. DNA of the CDR3: TGCAGCGTTGACGGACAGCCCCCTGGTGAAGCTTTCTTT. This gives the protein CSVDGQPPGEAFF.

This clone has a single count. The CDR3 DNA follows: TGTGCCAGCAGCTGGCTCAAGACAGGGACTAACTATGGCTACACCTTC. It encodes CASSWLKTGTNYGYTF. This chain links TRBV6-2 or TRBV6-3 with TRBJ1-2, with 7 bases lining up with TRBD1. CDR3 length: 16 residues. Unmatched junction bases numbered 10, after V lost 6 bases and J lost 0 bases. Per the germline V gene, CDR1 is MNHEY and CDR2 is SVGEGT.

This clone was seen only once. The chain has TRBV15 and TRBJ1-5, with D maybe TRBD1 (6 bases). V was shortened by 8 bases and J by 3 bases, with 8 bases between the two germline ends. This CDR3 is 12 amino acids long. Germline values: CDR1 LNHNV, CDR2 YYDKDF (reference sequence). The CDR3 region is CATGQINQPQHF. CDR3 nucleotide sequence: TGTGCCACCGGACAGATCAATCAGCCCCAGCATTTT.

V and J are TRBV29-1 and TRBJ1-4; D uncertain. CDR3 length: 11 amino acids. The V gene's germline CDR1 is SQVTM and CDR2 ANQGSEA. Trimming cost V 5 bases and J 10 bases, with 11 bases left between them. CDR3 protein: CSVLRLGKLFF. CDR3 bases: TGCAGCGTTTTACGTCTCGGAAAACTGTTTTTT.

The genes are TRBV2 and TRBJ2-6; weak D call: TRBD1 (6 bases). The CDR3 runs 16 residues. The germline V gene encodes CDR1 SNHLY and CDR2 FYNNEI. Trimming took off 6 bases at V and 1 base at J, with 13 bases between the two ends. The CDR3 here is CASRKGVGSGANVLTF. In nucleotides, the CDR3 is TGTGCCAGCAGAAAGGGGGTAGGGTCTGGGGCCAACGTCCTGACTTTC. The variable domain in full, completed from reference TRBV2 and TRBJ2-6, reads EPEVTQTPSHQVTQMGQEVILRCVPISNHLYFYWYRQILGQKVEFLVSFYNNEISEKSEIFDDQFSVERPDGSNFTLKIRSTKLEDSAMYFCASRKGVGSGANVLTFGAGSRLTVL.

V usage is TRBV18 and J usage is TRBJ1-4, with a tentative D call TRBD1 (6 bases). This CDR3 comprises 12 residues. Germline V lookup: CDR1 KGHSH, CDR2 LQKENI. Trimming left V 6 bases short and J 7 bases short, with 9 bases between. In DNA, the CDR3 is TGTGCCAGCTCCAGGGGTGGTGAAAAACTGTTTTTT. Residues: CASSRGGEKLFF. Full variable domain (outside the CDR3, taken from reference TRBV18 and TRBJ1-4): NAGVMQNPRHLVRRRGQEARLRCSPMKGHSHVYWYRQLPEEGLKFMVYLQKENIIDESGMPKERFSAEFPKEGPSILRIQQVVRGDSAAYFCASSRGGEKLFFGSGTQLSVL.

The chain has TRBV30 and TRBJ1-2, with D unclear. V lost 3 bases and J 0 bases, leaving 2 bases between the germline ends. Germline assignment: CDR1 GTSNPN and CDR2 SVGIG (reference sequence). The CDR3 contains 11 residues. As DNA, the CDR3 is TGTGCCTGGAGCGCTAACTATGGCTACACCTTC. This gives the protein CAWSANYGYTF.

V is TRBV20-1 and J is TRBJ2-5, with D hard to call. V was shortened by 3 bases and J by 7 bases, with 6 bases between the two germline ends. Germline V lookup: CDR1 DFQATT, CDR2 SNEGSKA (reference sequence). The CDR3 has 10 amino acids. The CDR3 DNA reads TGCAGTGCTAGTCGACTGACCCAGTACTTC. Amino acid sequence: CSASRLTQYF.

The chain employs TRBV6-2 or TRBV6-3 and TRBJ2-1; 9 bases align to TRBD1. The CDR3 loop spans 17 amino acids. Germline trimming cut 3 bases from V and 0 bases from J; bases unmatched to any gene: 6. Germline CDR1 and CDR2: MNHEY and SVGEGT. The CDR3 nucleotides read TGTGCCAGCAGTTATCCAACGACAGGGGGCTCCTACAATGAGCAGTTCTTC. Translation gives CASSYPTTGGSYNEQFF.

The V gene is TRBV28, the J gene TRBJ2-7; TRBD2 matches 12 bases. This CDR3 spans 15 amino acids. Germline-derived CDR1 and CDR2 are MDHEN and SYDVKM. V shed 5 bases, J shed 1 base, and the junction held 3 bases outside the gene matches. CDR3 nucleotides: TGTGCCAGCAGTGGACTAGCGGGACAATCCTACGAGCAGTACTTC. This sequence encodes CASSGLAGQSYEQYF.

The chain is built from TRBV4-1 and TRBJ1-1, with D perhaps TRBD1 (5 bases). Germline CDR1 is MGHRA and CDR2 is YSYEKL. The CDR3 totals 16 residues. Trimming took 4 bases from V and 1 from J, leaving 16 bases between them. The CDR3 region has the DNA TGCGCCAGCAGCCCAAGGGGCGAAGGCCGGAACACTGAAGCTTTCTTT. It codes for CASSPRGEGRNTEAFF.

The V call is TRBV4-3, the J call TRBJ2-7; D is undetermined. Germline V CDR1 and CDR2: LGHNA, YSLEER. The CDR3 consists of 13 residues. V lost 1 base to trimming and J lost 4 bases, with 8 bases between them. In nucleotides, the CDR3 is TGCGCCAGCAGCCAAGCTAGTGGATACGAGCAGTACTTC. This codes for CASSQASGYEQYF.

This clone was picked up one time. The rearrangement links TRBV18 to TRBJ2-6, with D perhaps matching TRBD2 (5 bases). CDR1 and CDR2 from the germline V gene are KGHSH and LQKENI. Trimming cost V 2 bases and J 6 bases, with 14 bases left between them. The CDR3 contains 16 residues. CDR3 DNA: TGTGCCAGCTCACCATACCCGGGGTTGGAGGCCAACGTCCTGACTTTC. This encodes CASSPYPGLEANVLTF.

This sequence joins TRBV5-6 and TRBJ2-3, with 7 bases fitting TRBD1. The germline CDR1 and CDR2 sequences are SGHDT and YYEEEE. This CDR3 spans 15 amino acids. Losses at the gene ends were 3 bases for V and 1 base for J; bases not matched to a gene: 5. CDR3: CASSWGQRGTDTQYF. The CDR3 DNA is TGTGCCAGCAGCTGGGGACAGCGTGGCACAGATACGCAGTATTTT.

The J gene is TRBJ2-3, the V gene TRBV7-9, with 7 positions matching TRBD2. The germline V gene encodes CDR1 SEHNR and CDR2 FQNEAQ (reference sequence). V shed 3 bases, J shed 4 bases, and the junction held 7 bases outside the gene matches. The CDR3 is made up of 15 amino acids. CDR3: CASSFRGRGADTQYF. The CDR3, as DNA: TGTGCCAGCAGCTTCCGGGGGAGGGGTGCAGATACGCAGTATTTT.

V gene TRBV9 combines with J gene TRBJ1-1; 9 bases align to TRBD1. With V trimmed by 3 bases and J by 1 base, 7 bases remained unmatched. Germline V gives CDR1 SGDLS, CDR2 YYNGEE. The CDR3 extends over 16 amino acids. CDR3: CASSGRQGVGNTEAFF. In nucleotides, the CDR3 is TGTGCCAGCAGCGGAAGACAGGGGGTTGGGAACACTGAAGCTTTCTTT.

The chain combines TRBV7-2 with TRBJ2-3; 7 positions match TRBD1. The CDR3 runs to 13 residues. CDR1 is SGHTA, CDR2 FQGNSA, per germline. After removal of 6 bases from V and 12 bases from J, the junction contained 12 bases not matched to a gene. CDR3 residues: CASSFSRDSPQYF. The CDR3 DNA is TGTGCCAGCAGTTTCTCCAGGGACAGCCCACAGTATTTT.

The CDR3 region is CASRRQGGEQYF. In nucleotides, the CDR3 is TGTGCCAGCAGGAGACAGGGAGGCGAGCAGTACTTC. The chain joins TRBV6-5 to TRBJ2-7; possibly TRBD1 for D (7 bases). Germline loops: CDR1 MNHEY, CDR2 SVGAGI. The germline V and J ends were trimmed by 6 bases and 6 bases, with 12 bases remaining between them. The CDR3 contains 12 residues.

This clone was picked up a small number of times. The rearrangement links TRBV19 to TRBJ2-1; no reliable D call. The length of the CDR3 is 14 residues. Deletions cut 1 base from V and 8 bases from J, with 12 bases between. Germline-derived CDR1 and CDR2 are LNHDA and SQIVND (reference sequence). The CDR3 here is CASSIGRSYDEQFF. DNA for the CDR3: TGTGCCAGTAGTATAGGGCGGAGTTATGATGAGCAGTTCTTC. The full variable domain, rest sourced from reference TRBV19 and TRBJ2-1, is DGGITQSPKYLFRKEGQNVTLSCEQNLNHDAMYWYRQDPGQGLRLIYYSQIVNDFQKGDIAEGYSVSREKKESFPLTVTSAQKNPTAFYLCASSIGRSYDEQFFGPGTRLTVL.